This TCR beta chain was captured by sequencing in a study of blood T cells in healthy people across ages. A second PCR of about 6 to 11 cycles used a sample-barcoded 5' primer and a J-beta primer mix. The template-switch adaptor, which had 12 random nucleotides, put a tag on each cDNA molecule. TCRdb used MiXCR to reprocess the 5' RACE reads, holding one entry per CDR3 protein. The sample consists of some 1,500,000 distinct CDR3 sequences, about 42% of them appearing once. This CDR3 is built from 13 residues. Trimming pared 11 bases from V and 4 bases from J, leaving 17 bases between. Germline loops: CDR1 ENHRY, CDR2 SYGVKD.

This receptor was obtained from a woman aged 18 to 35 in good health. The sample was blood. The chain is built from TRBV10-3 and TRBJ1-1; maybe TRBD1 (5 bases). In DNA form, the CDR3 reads TGTGCCTCCCTTCGGGGCCCCAGCACTGAAGCTTTCTTT. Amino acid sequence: CASLRGPSTEAFF.